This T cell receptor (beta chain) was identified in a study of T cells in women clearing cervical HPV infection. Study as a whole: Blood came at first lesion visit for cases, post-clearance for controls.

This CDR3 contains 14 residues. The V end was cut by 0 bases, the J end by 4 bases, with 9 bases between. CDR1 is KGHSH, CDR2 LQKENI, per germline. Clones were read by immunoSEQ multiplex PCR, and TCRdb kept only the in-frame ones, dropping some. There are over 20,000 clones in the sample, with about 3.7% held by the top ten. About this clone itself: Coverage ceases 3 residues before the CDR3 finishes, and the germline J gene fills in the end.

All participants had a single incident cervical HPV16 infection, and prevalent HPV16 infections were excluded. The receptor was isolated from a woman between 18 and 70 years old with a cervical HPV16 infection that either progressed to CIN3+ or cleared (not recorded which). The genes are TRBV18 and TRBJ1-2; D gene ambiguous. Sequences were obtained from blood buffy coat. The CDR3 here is CASSPPKGLYGYTF. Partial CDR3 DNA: TGTGCCAGCTCACCACCGAAAGGACTCTATGGC.